Below, 8 T cell receptor beta chains from the same sample are listed, as sequenced in a study of Ad26.COV2.S vaccination and SARS-CoV-2 variants. Treatment of the sample: 15 to 20 received Ad26.COV2.S at low or high dose, single or two shots; about 5 received placebo; per-sample allocation not given. Sampling was done on day 63 after the first vaccine or placebo injection. Libraries were prepared by immunoSEQ multiplex PCR; TCRdb keeps only in-frame clonotypes and omits some of them. Of 440,000 or so clones listed, about 90% are singletons. This specimen consisted of peripheral blood, obtained in a trial of Ad26.COV2.S vaccine versus placebo. The receptors were sampled from a person between 18 and 60 years old who received the Ad26.COV2.S COVID-19 vaccine or a placebo.

V gene TRBV6-1 combines with J gene TRBJ1-2, with D hard to call. The V end lost 3 bases, the J end lost 0 bases, and 5 bases lay between the germline ends. This CDR3 has 13 residues. In germline, CDR1 is MNHNS, CDR2 SASEGT. The CDR3 sequence is CASSDAANYGYTF. CDR3 bases: TGTGCCAGCAGTGATGCGGCTAACTATGGCTACACCTTC.

The V and J genes are TRBV4-3 and TRBJ1-6; D gene unclear. The CDR3 has 14 amino acids. V was cut by 0 bases and J by 7 bases, with 7 bases left in between. Germline CDR1 and CDR2: LGHNA and YSLEER. This CDR3 reads CASSQDTSNSPLHF. CDR3 coding DNA: TGCGCCAGCAGCCAAGATACCTCCAATTCACCCCTCCACTTT.

The chain is built from TRBV27 and TRBJ2-4; a weak D match, TRBD2 (6 bases). The V and J ends lost 8 bases and 8 bases respectively, with 19 bases between them. The CDR3 contains 14 residues. Looked up from germline, CDR1 is MNHEY and CDR2 is SMNVEV (reference sequence). The CDR3 spells CASRTRDSLHIQYF. The CDR3 DNA follows: TGTGCCAGCCGAACCAGGGACTCTCTTCACATTCAGTACTTC.

The V call is TRBV6-2 or TRBV6-3, the J call TRBJ2-7; 7 bases line up with TRBD1. The CDR3 contains 14 residues. After removal of 2 bases from V and 2 bases from J, the junction contained 3 bases not matched to a gene. Germline CDR1 is MNHEY and CDR2 is SVGEGT. The CDR3 reads CASSYRDSPYEQYF. The DNA of the CDR3 is TGTGCCAGCAGTTACCGGGACAGCCCCTACGAGCAGTACTTC.

The chain uses TRBV7-9 and TRBJ2-1; 9 bases map to TRBD2. From germline, CDR1 is SEHNR and CDR2 FQNEAQ (reference sequence). V was pared by 4 bases and J by 6 bases, with 7 bases of the junction left unmatched. The CDR3 runs to 15 residues. CDR3 sequence (DNA): TGTGCCAGCAGCTCGCGGGGGGGCCCCCTCAATGAGCAGTTCTTC. It yields the protein CASSSRGGPLNEQFF.

The chain uses TRBV27 and TRBJ2-1, with 12 nucleotides matching TRBD2. With 5 bases clipped from V and 7 bases from J, the junction kept 3 bases outside the gene matches. The CDR3 is 14 amino acids. CDR1 is MNHEY and CDR2 is SMNVEV in the germline V gene (reference sequence). The CDR3 reads CASSTTSGGNEQFF. The CDR3 nucleotides read TGTGCCAGCAGTACAACTAGCGGGGGGAATGAGCAGTTCTTC.

This clone came up once. The chain recombines TRBV3-1 (or the pseudogene TRBV3-2) with TRBJ2-7, with TRBD2 matching 7 bases. The junction had 12 bases not matched to a gene; V was cut back by 4 bases and J by 6 bases. This CDR3 comprises 15 residues. Germline CDR1 is LGHDT and CDR2 is YNNKEL (reference sequence). This CDR3 reads CASSPPGRAGSEQYF. DNA of the CDR3: TGTGCCAGCAGCCCCCCGGGGAGGGCAGGATCCGAGCAGTACTTC.

The chain combines TRBV14 with TRBJ1-2, with 7 bases identical to TRBD1. The V gene end was trimmed by 8 bases and the J gene end by 2 bases; junction bases not matched to a gene: 5. The V gene's germline CDR1 is SGHDN and CDR2 FVKESK. This CDR3 region has 13 residues. This chain's CDR3 is CASSMTGNYGYTF. DNA for the CDR3: TGTGCCAGCTCAATGACAGGGAACTATGGCTACACCTTC.